This T cell receptor (beta chain) was sequenced for a study of radiation and T cells in renal cell carcinoma. Documented treatment: 15 Gy SBRT to primary tumor, nephrectomy 4 weeks later. This table comes from immunoSEQ multiplex PCR, and its TCRdb copy is limited to in-frame clones, with some not included. The repertoire holds some 15,000 clones, roughly 50% seen once, with approximately 40% in the top ten. CDR3 length: 15 amino acids. V trimming: 5 bases; J trimming: 3 bases; junction bases outside the gene matches: 5. Germline V gene lookup returns CDR1 LNHDA and CDR2 SQIVND (reference sequence). This receptor was identified in a woman between 55 and 75 years old with renal cell carcinoma. The rearrangement uses TRBV19 and TRBJ2-1; the match to TRBD1 covers 9 bases. The sequencing used tumor tissue, collected from a patient whose treatment included radiotherapy and nephrectomy. The CDR3 protein is CASSLGQGSYNEQFF. DNA of the CDR3: TGTGCCAGTAGTCTCGGACAGGGGAGCTACAATGAGCAGTTCTTC.